This T cell receptor beta chain is from a study of blood T cell repertoires in COVID-19. The wider study: Sites in the United States, Italy and Spain provided acute and convalescent COVID-19 samples.

The CDR3 is 14 amino acids. CDR1 and CDR2 from the germline V gene are MNHEY and SMNVEV (reference sequence). The germline V and J ends were trimmed by 6 bases and 2 bases, with 12 bases remaining between them. Sequencing used immunoSEQ multiplex PCR; TCRdb keeps in-frame clones, though not all of them. The repertoire includes some 18,000 clones, roughly 93% of them detected once, and about 16% sits in the top ten. The V gene is TRBV27, the J gene TRBJ2-3; weak D call: TRBD2 (7 bases). What was sequenced was peripheral blood. This receptor was identified in a human donor in a cohort sampled during active COVID-19. The CDR3 DNA reads as TGTGCCAGCAGATTGGGGGGGCTCACAGATACGCAGTATTTT. Translating gives CASRLGGLTDTQYF.